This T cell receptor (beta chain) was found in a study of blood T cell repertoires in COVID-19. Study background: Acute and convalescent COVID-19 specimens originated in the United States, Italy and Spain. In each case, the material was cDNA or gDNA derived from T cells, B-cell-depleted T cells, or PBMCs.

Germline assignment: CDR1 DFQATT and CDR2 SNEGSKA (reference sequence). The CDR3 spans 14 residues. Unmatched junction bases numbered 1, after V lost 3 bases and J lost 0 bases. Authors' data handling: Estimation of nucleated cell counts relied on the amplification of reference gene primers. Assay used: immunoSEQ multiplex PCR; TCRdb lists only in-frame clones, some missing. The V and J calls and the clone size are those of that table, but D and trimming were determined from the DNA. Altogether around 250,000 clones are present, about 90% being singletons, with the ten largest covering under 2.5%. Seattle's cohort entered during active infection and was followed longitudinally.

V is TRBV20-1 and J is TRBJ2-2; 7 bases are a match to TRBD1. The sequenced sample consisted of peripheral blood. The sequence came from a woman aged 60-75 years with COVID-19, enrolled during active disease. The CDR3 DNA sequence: TGCAGTGCTAGTCAGGGGGCGAACACCGGGGAGCTGTTTTTT. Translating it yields CSASQGANTGELFF.